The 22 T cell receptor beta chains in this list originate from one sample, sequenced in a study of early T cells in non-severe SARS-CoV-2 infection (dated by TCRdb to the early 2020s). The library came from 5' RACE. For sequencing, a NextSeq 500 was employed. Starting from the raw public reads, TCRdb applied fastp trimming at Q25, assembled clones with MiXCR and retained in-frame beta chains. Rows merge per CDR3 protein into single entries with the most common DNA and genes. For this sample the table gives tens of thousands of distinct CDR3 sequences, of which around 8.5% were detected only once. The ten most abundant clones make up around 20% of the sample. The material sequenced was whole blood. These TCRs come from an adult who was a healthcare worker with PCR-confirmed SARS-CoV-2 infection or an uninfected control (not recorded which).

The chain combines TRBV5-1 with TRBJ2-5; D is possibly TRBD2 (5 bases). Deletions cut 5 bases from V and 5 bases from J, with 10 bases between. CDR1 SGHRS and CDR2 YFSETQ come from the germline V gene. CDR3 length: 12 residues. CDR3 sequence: CASRQQRETQYF. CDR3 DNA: TGCGCCAGCAGACAACAGCGGGAGACCCAGTACTTC.

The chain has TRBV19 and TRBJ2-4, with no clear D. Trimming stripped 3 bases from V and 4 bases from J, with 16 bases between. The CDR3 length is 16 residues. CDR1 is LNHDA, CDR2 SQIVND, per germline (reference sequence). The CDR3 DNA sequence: TGTGCCAGTAGTATGGGGTTAGGGAACCGGAAAAACATTCAGTACTTC. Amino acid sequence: CASSMGLGNRKNIQYF.

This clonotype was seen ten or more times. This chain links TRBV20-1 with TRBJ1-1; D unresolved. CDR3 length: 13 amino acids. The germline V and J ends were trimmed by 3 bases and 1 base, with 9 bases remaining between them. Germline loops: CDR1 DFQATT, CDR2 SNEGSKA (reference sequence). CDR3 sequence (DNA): TGCAGTGCTAGTGCCCCGTCGAACACTGAAGCTTTCTTT. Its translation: CSASAPSNTEAFF.

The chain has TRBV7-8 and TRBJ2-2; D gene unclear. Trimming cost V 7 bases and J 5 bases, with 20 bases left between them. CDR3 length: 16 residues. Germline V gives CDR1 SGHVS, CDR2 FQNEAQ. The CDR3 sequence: CASTPGPDGFTGELFF. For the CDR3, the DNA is TGTGCCAGCACCCCAGGTCCTGATGGGTTTACCGGGGAGCTGTTTTTT.

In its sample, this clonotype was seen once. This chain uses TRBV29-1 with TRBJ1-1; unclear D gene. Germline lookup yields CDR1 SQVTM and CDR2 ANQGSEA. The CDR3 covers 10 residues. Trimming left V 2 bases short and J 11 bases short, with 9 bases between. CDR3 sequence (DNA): TGCAGCGTTGAAAAGGGAGCCGCTTTCTTT. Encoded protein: CSVEKGAAFF.

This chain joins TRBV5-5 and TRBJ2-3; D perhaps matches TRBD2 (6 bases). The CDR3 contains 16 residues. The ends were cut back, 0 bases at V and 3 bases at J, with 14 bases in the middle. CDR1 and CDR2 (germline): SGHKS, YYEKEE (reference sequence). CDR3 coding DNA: TGTGCCAGCAGCTTGGGACACTCGGGAGTGACAGATACGCAGTATTTT. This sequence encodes CASSLGHSGVTDTQYF.

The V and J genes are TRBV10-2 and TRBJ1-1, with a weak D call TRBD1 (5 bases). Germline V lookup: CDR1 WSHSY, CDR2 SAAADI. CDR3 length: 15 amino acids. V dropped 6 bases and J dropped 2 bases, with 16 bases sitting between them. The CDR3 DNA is TGCGCCAGCAGCCCCCCAAGTAGGGGAAACACTGAAGCTTTCTTT. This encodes CASSPPSRGNTEAFF.

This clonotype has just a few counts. CDR3 coding DNA: TGTGCCAGCAGTGAGAGGCTTTGGGGGGCCAACGTCCTGACTTTC. Protein sequence: CASSERLWGANVLTF. V and J are TRBV2 and TRBJ2-6, with D uncertain. The CDR3 covers 15 residues. Per the germline V gene, CDR1 is SNHLY and CDR2 is FYNNEI. V lost 3 bases to trimming and J lost 4 bases, with 10 bases between them.

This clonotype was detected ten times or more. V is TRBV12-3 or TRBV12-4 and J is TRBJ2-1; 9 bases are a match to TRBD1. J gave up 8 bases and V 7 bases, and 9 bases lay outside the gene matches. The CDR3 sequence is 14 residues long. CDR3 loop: CASTLTGGWDEQFF. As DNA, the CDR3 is TGTGCCAGCACCTTAACAGGGGGCTGGGATGAGCAGTTCTTC.

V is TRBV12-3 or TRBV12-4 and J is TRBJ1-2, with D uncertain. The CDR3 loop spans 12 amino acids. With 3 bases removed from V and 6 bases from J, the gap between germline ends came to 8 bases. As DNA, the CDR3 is TGTGCCAGCAGTTTGATGGGGAATGGCTACACCTTC. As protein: CASSLMGNGYTF.

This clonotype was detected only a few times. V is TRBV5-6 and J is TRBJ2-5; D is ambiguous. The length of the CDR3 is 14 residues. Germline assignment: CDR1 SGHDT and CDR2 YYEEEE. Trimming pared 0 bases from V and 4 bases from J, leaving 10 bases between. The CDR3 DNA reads TGTGCCAGCAGCTTGGCAGTTGATGGAGAGACCCAGTACTTC. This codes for CASSLAVDGETQYF. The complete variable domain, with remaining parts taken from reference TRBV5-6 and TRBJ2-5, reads DAGVTQSPTHLIKTRGQQVTLRCSPKSGHDTVSWYQQALGQGPQFIFQYYEEEERQRGNFPDRFSGHQFPNYSSELNVNALLLGDSALYLCASSLAVDGETQYFGPGTRLLVL.

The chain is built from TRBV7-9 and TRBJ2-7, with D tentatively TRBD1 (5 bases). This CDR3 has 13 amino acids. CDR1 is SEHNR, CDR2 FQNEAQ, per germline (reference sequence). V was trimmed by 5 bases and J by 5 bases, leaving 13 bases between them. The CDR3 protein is CASSLSLDNEQYF. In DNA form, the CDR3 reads TGTGCCAGCAGCCTCTCTTTGGACAACGAGCAGTACTTC.

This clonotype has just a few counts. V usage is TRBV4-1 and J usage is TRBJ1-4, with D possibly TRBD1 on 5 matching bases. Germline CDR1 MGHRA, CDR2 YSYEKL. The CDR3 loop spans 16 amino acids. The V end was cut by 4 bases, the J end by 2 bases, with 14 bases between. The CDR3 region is CASSLRGGGTNEKLFF. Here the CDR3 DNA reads TGCGCCAGCAGCCTCCGGGGCGGGGGGACTAATGAAAAACTGTTTTTT.

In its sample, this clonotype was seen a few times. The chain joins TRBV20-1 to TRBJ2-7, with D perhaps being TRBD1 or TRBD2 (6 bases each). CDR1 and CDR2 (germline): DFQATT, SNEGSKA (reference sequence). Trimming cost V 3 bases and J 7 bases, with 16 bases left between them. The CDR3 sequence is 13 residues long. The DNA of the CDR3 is TGCAGTGCTAGTATTCCGGGGGCGCAGGAGCAGTACTTC. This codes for CSASIPGAQEQYF.

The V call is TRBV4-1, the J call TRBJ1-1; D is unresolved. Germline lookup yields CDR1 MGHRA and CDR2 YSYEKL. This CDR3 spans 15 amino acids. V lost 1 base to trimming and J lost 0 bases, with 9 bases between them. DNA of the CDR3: TGCGCCAGCAGCCAAGCCGTGGCGGTGAACACTGAAGCTTTCTTT. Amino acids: CASSQAVAVNTEAFF.

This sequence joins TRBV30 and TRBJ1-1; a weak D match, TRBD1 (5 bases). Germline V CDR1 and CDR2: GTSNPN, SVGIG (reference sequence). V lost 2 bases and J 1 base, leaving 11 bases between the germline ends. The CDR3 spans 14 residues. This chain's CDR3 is CAWSTGGGNTEAFF. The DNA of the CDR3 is TGTGCCTGGAGTACCGGGGGAGGGAACACTGAAGCTTTCTTT.

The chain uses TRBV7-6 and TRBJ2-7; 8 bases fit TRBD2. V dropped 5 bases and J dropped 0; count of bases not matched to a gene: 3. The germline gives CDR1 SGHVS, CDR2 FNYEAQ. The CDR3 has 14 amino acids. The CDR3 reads CASSPGTSSYEQYF. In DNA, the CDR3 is TGTGCCAGCAGCCCAGGGACTAGCTCCTACGAGCAGTACTTC.

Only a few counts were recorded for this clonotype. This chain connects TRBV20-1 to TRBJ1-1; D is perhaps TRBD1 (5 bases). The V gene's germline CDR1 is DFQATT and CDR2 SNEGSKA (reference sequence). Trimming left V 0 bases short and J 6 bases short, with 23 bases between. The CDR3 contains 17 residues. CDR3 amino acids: CSARDTGAWYGVAEAFF. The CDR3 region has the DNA TGCAGTGCTAGAGATACCGGGGCCTGGTATGGAGTGGCTGAAGCTTTCTTT.

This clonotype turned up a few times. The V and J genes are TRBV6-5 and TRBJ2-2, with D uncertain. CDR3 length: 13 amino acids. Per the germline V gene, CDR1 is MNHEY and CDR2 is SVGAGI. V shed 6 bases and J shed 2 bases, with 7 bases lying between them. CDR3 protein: CASRRGNTGELFF. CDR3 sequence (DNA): TGTGCCAGCAGGCGCGGAAACACCGGGGAGCTGTTTTTT.

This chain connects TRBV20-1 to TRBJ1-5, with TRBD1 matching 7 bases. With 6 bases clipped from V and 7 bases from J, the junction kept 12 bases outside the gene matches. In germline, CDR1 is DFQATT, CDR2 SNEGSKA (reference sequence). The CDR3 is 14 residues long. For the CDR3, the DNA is TGCAGTGCCGCCACCCCAGGGGGACACCAGCCCCAGCATTTT. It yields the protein CSAATPGGHQPQHF.

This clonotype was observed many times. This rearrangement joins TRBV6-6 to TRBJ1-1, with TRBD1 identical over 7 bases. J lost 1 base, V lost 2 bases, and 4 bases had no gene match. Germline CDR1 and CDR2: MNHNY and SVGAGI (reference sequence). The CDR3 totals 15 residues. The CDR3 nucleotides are TGTGCCAGCAGTTACCGGGCAGGGGGGAACACTGAAGCTTTCTTT. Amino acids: CASSYRAGGNTEAFF.

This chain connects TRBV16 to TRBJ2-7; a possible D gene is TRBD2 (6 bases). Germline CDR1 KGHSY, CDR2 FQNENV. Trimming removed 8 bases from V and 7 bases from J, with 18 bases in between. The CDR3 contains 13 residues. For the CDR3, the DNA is TGTGCCAGCCGAATCGGGAGAGCTGGTGAGCAGTACTTC. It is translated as CASRIGRAGEQYF.